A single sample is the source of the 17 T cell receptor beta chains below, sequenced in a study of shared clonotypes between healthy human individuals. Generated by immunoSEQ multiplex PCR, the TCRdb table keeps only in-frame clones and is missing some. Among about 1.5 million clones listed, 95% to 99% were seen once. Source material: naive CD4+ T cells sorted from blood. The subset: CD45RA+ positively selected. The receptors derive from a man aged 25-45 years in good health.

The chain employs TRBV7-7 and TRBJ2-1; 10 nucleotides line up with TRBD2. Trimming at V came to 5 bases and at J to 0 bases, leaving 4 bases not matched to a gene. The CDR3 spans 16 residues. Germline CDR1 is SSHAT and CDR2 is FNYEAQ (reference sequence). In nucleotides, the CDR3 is TGTGCCAGCAGCACACGGACTAGCGGCTCCTACAATGAGCAGTTCTTC. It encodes CASSTRTSGSYNEQFF.

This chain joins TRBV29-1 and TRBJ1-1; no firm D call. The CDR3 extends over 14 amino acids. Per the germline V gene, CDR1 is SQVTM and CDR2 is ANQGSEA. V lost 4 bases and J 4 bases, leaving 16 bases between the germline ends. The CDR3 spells CSVVEGRYPTEAFF. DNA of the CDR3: TGCAGCGTTGTCGAGGGTAGATATCCCACTGAAGCTTTCTTT.

The CDR3 sequence is CASSLAGGIDTQYF. Written as DNA, the CDR3 is TGTGCCAGCAGCTTAGCGGGAGGTATTGATACGCAGTATTTT. The rearrangement joins TRBV7-2 to TRBJ2-3; a possible D gene is TRBD2 (6 bases). From germline, CDR1 is SGHTA and CDR2 FQGNSA. V dropped 0 bases and J dropped 6 bases, with 10 bases sitting between them. The CDR3 contains 14 residues.

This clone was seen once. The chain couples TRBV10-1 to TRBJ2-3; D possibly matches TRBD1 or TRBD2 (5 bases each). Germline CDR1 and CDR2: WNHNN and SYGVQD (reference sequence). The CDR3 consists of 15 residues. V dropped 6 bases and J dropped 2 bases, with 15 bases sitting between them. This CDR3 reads CASRRGESHTDTQYF. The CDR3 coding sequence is TGCGCCAGCAGAAGGGGAGAGAGTCACACAGATACGCAGTATTTT.

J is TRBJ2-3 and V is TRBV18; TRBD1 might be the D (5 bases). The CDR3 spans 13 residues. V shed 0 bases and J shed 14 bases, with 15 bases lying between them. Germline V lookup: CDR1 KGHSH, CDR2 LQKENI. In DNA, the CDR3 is TGTGCCAGCTCACCACCGGAGACAGTGAGGTGGTATTTT. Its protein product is CASSPPETVRWYF.

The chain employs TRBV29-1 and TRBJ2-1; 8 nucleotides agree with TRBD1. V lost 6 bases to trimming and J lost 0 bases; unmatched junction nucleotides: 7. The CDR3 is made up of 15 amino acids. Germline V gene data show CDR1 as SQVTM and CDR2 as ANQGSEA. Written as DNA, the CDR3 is TGCAGCGTCCAGGGGGCCTTGAGCTCCTACAATGAGCAGTTCTTC. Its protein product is CSVQGALSSYNEQFF.

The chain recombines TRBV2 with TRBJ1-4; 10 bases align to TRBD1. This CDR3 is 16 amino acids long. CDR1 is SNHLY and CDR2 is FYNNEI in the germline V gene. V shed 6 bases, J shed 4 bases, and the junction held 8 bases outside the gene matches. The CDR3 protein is CASRVDRGRLNEKLFF. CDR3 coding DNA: TGTGCCAGCAGGGTCGACAGGGGGCGTCTTAATGAAAAACTGTTTTTT.

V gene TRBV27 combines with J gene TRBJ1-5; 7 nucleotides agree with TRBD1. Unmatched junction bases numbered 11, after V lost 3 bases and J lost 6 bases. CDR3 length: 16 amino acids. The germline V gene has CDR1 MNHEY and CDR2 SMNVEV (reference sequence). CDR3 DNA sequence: TGTGCCAGCAGTTTCCGGCCAGGGGGATTGGGTCAGCCCCAGCATTTT. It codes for CASSFRPGGLGQPQHF.

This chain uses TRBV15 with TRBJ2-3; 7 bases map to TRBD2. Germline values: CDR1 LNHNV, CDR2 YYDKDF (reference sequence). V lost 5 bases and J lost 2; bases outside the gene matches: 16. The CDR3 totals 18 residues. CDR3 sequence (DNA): TGTGCCACCAGCCCCACCGGGCTAGAGCGGGACTCCACAGATACGCAGTATTTT. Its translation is CATSPTGLERDSTDTQYF.

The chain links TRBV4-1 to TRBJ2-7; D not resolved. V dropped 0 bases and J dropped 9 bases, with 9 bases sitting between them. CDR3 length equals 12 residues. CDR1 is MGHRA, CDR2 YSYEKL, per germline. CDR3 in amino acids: CASSQDGISQYF. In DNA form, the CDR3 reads TGCGCCAGCAGCCAAGATGGAATCTCGCAGTACTTC.

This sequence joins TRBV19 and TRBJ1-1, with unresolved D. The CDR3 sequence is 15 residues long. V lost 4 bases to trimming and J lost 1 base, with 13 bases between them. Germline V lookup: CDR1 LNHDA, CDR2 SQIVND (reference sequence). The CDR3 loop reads CASSTVIAENTEAFF. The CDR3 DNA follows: TGTGCCAGTAGTACAGTCATTGCGGAGAACACTGAAGCTTTCTTT.

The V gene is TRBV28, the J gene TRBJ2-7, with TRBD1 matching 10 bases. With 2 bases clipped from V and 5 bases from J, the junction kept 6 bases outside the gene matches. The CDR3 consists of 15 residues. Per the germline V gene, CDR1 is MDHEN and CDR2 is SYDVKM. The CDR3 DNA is TGTGCCAGCAGTTTAAGGGACAGGGGCCGTCACGAGCAGTACTTC. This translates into CASSLRDRGRHEQYF.

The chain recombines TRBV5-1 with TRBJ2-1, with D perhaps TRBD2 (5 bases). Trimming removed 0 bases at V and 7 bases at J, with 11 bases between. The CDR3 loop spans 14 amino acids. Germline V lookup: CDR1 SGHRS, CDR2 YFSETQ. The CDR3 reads CASSLASGYNEQFF. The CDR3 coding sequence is TGCGCCAGCAGCTTGGCCTCGGGGTATAATGAGCAGTTCTTC.

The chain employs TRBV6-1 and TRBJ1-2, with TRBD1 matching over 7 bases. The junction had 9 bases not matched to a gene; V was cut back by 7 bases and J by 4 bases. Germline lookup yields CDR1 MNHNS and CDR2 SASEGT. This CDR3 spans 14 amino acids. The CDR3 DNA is TGTGCCAGCACGAGGGGGGACAGCCTCTATGGCTACACCTTC. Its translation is CASTRGDSLYGYTF.

The CDR3 loop is CASSPTGAGRQPQHF. DNA for the CDR3: TGTGCCAGCTCACCAACGGGCGCAGGGAGGCAGCCCCAGCATTTT. The V and J genes are TRBV18 and TRBJ1-5, with D perhaps TRBD1 (5 bases). CDR1 is KGHSH, CDR2 LQKENI, per germline. With 2 bases removed from V and 7 bases from J, the gap between germline ends came to 15 bases. This CDR3 is 15 amino acids long.

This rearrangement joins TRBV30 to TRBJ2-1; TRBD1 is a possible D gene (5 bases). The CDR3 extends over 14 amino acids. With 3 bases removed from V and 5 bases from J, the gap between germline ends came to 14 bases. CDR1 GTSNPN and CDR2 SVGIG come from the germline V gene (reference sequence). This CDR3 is CAWRWGPGNNEQFF. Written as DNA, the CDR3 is TGTGCCTGGAGGTGGGGCCCAGGGAACAATGAGCAGTTCTTC. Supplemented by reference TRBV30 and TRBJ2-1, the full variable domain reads SQTIHQWPATLVQPVGSPLSLECTVEGTSNPNLYWYRQAAGRGLQLLFYSVGIGQISSEVPQNLSASRPQDRQFILSSKKLLLSDSGFYLCAWRWGPGNNEQFFGPGTRLTVL.

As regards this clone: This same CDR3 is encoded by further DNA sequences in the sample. CDR3 sequence: CAISEGGTYEQYF. CDR3 DNA sequence: TGTGCCATCAGTGAGGGAGGGACCTACGAGCAGTACTTC. The chain couples TRBV10-3 to TRBJ2-7; maybe TRBD2 (6 bases). Germline CDR1 ENHRY, CDR2 SYGVKD. This CDR3 spans 13 amino acids. With 2 bases removed from V and 2 bases from J, the gap between germline ends came to 7 bases.